Listed here is a single T cell receptor beta chain. The length of the CDR3 is 15 residues. Germline CDR1 is SNHLY and CDR2 is FYNNEI. J was trimmed by 2 bases and V by 6 bases; bases with no gene match: 9. The data were obtained in a study of blood T cell repertoires in COVID-19. Turning to the study itself: Acute-phase and convalescent COVID-19 samples originated in the United States, Italy and Spain. Nucleic acid was either cDNA or gDNA, and it came from T cells, B-cell-depleted T cells, or PBMCs.

Repertoires were generated with immunoSEQ multiplex PCR, while TCRdb's copy carries only in-frame clones and drops some. The table lists about 80,000 clones, around 78% of them singletons. Followed longitudinally, the Seattle patients had been enrolled during active infection. The sequenced sample was peripheral blood. The chain recombines TRBV2 with TRBJ1-2, with 7 bases fitting TRBD1. The sequence came from a man in his sixties with COVID-19, enrolled during active disease. CDR3 DNA sequence: TGTGCCAGCAGCGAACGGGACAGCTTAAACTATGGCTACACCTTC. Residues: CASSERDSLNYGYTF.